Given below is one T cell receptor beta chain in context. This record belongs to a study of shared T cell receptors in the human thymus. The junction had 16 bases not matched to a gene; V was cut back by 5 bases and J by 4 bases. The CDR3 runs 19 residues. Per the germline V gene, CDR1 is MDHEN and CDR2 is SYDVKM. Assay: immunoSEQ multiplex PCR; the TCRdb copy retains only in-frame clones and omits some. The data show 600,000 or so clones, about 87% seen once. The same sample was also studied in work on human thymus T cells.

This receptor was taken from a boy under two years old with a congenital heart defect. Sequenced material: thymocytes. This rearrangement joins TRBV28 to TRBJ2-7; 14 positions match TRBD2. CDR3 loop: CASSPRPGLAGVDMYEQYF. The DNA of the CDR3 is TGTGCCAGCAGTCCCCGGCCGGGACTAGCGGGAGTTGATATGTACGAGCAGTACTTC.